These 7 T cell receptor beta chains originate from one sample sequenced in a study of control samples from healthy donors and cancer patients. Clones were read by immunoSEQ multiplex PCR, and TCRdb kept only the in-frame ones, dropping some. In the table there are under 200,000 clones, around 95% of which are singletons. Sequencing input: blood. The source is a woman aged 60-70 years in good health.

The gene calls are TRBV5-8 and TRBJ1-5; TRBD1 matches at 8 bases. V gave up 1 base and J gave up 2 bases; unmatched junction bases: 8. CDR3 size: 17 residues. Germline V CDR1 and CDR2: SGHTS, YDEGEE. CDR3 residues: CASSLISGGLGNQPQHF. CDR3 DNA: TGTGCCAGCAGCTTGATATCAGGGGGCCTTGGCAATCAGCCCCAGCATTTT.

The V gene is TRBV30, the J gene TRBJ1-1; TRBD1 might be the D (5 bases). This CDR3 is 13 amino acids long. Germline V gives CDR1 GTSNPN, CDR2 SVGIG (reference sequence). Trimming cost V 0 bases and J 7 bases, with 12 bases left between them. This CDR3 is CAWSVWGGNEAFF. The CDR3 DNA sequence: TGTGCCTGGAGTGTATGGGGGGGAAATGAAGCTTTCTTT.

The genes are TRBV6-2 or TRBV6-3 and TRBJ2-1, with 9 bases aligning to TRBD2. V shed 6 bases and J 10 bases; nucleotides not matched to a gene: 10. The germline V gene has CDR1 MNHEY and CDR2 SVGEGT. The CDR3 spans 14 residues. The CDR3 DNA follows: TGTGCCAGCAGCTTGGGACTAGCTATTAACGAGCAGTTCTTC. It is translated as CASSLGLAINEQFF.

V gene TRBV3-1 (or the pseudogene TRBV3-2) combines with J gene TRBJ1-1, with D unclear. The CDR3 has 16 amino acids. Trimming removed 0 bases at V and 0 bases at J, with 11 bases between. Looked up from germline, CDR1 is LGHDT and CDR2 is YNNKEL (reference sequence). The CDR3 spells CASSQEGWRMNTEAFF. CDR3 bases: TGTGCCAGCAGCCAAGAGGGGTGGAGAATGAACACTGAAGCTTTCTTT.

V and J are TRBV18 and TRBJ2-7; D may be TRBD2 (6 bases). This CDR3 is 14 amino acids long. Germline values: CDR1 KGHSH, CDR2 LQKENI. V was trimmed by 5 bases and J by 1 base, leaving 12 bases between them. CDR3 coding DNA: TGTGCCAGCTCAGGCACGGAGGGGTCCTACGAGCAGTACTTC. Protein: CASSGTEGSYEQYF.

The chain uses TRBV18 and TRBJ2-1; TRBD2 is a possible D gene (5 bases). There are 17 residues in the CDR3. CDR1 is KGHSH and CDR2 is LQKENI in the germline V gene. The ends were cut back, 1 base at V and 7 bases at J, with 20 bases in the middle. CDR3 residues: CASSPQLPGSVGNEQFF. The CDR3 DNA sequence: TGTGCCAGCTCACCACAGCTCCCGGGGTCGGTAGGGAATGAGCAGTTCTTC.

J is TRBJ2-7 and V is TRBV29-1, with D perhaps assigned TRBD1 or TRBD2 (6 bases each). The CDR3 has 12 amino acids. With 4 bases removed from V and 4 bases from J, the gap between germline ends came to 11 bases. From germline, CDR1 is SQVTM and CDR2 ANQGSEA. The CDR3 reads CSVVGGYYEQYF. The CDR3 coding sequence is TGCAGCGTTGTCGGGGGCTATTACGAGCAGTACTTC.